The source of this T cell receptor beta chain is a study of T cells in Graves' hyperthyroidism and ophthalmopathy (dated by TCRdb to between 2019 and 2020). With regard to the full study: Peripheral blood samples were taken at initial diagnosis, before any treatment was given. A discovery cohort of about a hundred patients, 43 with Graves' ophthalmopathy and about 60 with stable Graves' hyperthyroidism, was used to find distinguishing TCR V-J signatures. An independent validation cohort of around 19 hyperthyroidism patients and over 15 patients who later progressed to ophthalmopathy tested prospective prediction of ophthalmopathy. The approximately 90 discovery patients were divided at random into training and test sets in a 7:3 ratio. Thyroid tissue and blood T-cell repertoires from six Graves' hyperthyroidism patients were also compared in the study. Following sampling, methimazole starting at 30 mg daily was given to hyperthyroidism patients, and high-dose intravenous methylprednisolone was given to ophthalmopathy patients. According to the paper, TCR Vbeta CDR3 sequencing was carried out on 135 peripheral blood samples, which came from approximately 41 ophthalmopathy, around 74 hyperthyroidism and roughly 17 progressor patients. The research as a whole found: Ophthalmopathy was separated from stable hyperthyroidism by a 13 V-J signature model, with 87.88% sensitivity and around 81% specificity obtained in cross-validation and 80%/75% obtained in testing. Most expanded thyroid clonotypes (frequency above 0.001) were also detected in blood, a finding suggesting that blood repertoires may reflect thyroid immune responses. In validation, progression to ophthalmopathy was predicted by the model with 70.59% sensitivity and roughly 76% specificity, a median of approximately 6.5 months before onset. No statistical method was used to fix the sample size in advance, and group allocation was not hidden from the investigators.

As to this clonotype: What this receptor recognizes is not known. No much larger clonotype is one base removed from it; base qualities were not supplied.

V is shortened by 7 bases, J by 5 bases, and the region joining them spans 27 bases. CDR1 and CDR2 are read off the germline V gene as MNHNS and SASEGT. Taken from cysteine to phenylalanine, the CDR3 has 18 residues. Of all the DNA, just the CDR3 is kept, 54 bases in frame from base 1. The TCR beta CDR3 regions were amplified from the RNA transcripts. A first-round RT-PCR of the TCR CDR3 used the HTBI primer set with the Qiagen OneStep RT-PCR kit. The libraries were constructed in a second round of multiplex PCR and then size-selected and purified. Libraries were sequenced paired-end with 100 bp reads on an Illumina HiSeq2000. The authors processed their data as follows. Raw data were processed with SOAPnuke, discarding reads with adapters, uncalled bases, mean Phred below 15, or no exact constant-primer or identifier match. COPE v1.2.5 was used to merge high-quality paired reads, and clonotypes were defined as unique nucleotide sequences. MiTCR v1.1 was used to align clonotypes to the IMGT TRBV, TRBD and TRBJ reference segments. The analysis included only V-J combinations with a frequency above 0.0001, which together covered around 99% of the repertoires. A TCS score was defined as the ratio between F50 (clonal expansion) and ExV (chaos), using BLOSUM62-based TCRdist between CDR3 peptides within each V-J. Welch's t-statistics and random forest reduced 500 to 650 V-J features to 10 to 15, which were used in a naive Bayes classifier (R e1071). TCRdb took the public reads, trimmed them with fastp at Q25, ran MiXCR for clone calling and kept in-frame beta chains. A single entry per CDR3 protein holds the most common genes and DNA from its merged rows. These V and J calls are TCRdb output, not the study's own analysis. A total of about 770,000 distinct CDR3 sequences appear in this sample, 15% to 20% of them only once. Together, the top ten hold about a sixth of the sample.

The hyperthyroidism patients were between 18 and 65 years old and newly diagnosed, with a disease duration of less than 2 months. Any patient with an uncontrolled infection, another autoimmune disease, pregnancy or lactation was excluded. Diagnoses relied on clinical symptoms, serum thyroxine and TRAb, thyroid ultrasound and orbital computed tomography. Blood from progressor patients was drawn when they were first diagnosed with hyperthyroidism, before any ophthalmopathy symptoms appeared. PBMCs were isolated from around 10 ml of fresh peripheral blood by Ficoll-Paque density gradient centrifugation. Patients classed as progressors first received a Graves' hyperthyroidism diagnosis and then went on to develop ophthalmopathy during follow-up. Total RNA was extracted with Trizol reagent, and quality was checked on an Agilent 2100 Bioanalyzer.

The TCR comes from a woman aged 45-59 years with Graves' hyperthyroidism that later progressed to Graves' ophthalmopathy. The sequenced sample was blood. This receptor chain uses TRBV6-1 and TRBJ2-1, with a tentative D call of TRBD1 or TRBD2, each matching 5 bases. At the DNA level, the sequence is TGTGCCAGCACCGCCGACCCGATCAGGGCCCCGACTAACAATGAGCAGTTCTTC. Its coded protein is CASTADPIRAPTNNEQFF.